The following is a TCR beta chain sequence with its context. Its cognate antigen has yet to be identified. Per-nucleotide qualities are absent, and no much larger clonotype sits a single base away. Inclusive of the bounding cysteine and phenylalanine, the CDR3 is 15 residues long. The CDR3 DNA has 45 bases and is translated from base 1. In the germline V gene (reference sequence), CDR1 corresponds to LNHDA and CDR2 to SQIVND. A distance of 17 bases separates the germline ends of V and J, which lose 1 base and 7 bases respectively. The CDR3 regions of human TCRbeta chains were analyzed by immunosequencing. The authors' analysis ran thus. TCRs in the repertoires were matched against a reference library of SARS-CoV-2-specific TCRs that had been generated with the MIRA antigen-specificity platform. Breadth was defined as the fraction of unique TCRs that were SARS-CoV-2-associated. Depth was defined as the fraction of total T cells that were SARS-CoV-2-associated. Each spike-specific TCR was assigned to its reactive spike region and to a CD4 or CD8 class using the MIRA data. Log10-transformed breadth and depth values were compared by one-way ANOVA with Sidak's multiple comparisons tests. TCRdb retrieved this table from immuneACCESS and kept in-frame rearrangements only. Not all clones are present; in checked studies, unresolved V genes account for under half, and no reason is known for the remainder. V and J calls and clone size are given by that table; D and trimming were obtained from the DNA. The sample yields around 140,000 clones; 80% to 95% were counted once. The top ten hold around 3.8% of the sample.

These data originate in a study of T cell responses to AZD1222 COVID-19 vaccine (TCRdb year 2021). General notes on the study: Because spike-specific TCR depth and breadth did not differ between the two schedules, AZD1222 recipients who got a second dose at roughly 4 weeks were pooled with those who got a second dose at roughly 12 weeks. TCR sequencing covered roughly 230 trial participants: 200 to 210 given two doses of AZD1222 and 26 given two doses of MenACWY control vaccine. Trial participants were enrolled by age into 18-55, 56-69 and 70-plus year subgroups, with about 150, 28 and 57 TCR-sequenced participants respectively.

Findings and caveats that apply to the study as a whole: After two AZD1222 doses, spike-specific TCR breadth and depth were significantly higher than at day 0 and than in MenACWY recipients. In the small 56-69-year group, the increase in depth fell short of significance, most likely because of low power. Only a handful of AZD1222 recipients were SARS-CoV-2 seropositive at baseline, limiting conclusions about previously exposed vaccinees. Participants were mostly white British and included more females than males, and it was suggested by the authors that clonal diversity may have been underestimated. Because no day 14 peak-response samples were available, repertoires were characterized only after the peak T cell response. The vaccine-associated CD4 TCRs covered the entire spike protein, and the dominant responses fell in regions 160-218 and 743-854. Epitopes outside the regions mutated in the B.1.351 and B.1.1.7 variants were reportedly recognized by nearly half of the unique spike-specific TCRs.

Reading the label with the study, this specimen's time point is: baseline before first vaccination. Vaccinee samples came from UK trials COV001 and COV002, including a single-blind randomized controlled phase 2/3 trial of AZD1222 (ChAdOx1 nCoV-19) in healthy adults. For TCRbeta chain sequencing, PBMC samples were collected from trial participants at day 0 and at day 28 after the second dose. This receptor chain uses TRBV19 and TRBJ2-7; no D gene is confidently identified. The sample consisted of peripheral blood, taken on day 0 of AZD1222 vaccination. This clonotype was sampled from an adult in good health. The DNA reads as follows: TGTGCCAGTAGTATAGGAGGTACCTATCCGGCGGAGCAGTACTTC. This translates into CASSIGGTYPAEQYF.